The 11 T cell receptor beta chains presented below share a single source sample, sequenced in a study of Ad26.COV2.S vaccination and SARS-CoV-2 variants. As to treatment: about 20 received Ad26.COV2.S at low or high dose, single or two shots; roughly five received placebo; per-sample allocation not given. On day 63 after the first injection, vaccine and placebo recipients gave samples. Assay used: immunoSEQ multiplex PCR; TCRdb lists only in-frame clones, some missing. The repertoire holds 380,000 or so clones, roughly four fifths seen once, with around 7.3% in the top ten. Source: peripheral blood, taken in a trial of Ad26.COV2.S vaccine versus placebo. The receptors originated from a person between 18 and 60 years old who received the Ad26.COV2.S COVID-19 vaccine or a placebo.

V usage is TRBV18 and J usage is TRBJ2-1; D might be TRBD2 (5 bases). The V end lost 8 bases, the J end lost 8 bases, and 16 bases lay between the germline ends. Germline V gives CDR1 KGHSH, CDR2 LQKENI. The CDR3 covers 13 residues. The DNA of the CDR3 is TGTGCCAGCCGACGGGGAGAAATATATGAGCAGTTCTTC. Its protein is CASRRGEIYEQFF.

The V and J genes are TRBV9 and TRBJ2-1; TRBD1 matches 7 bases. This CDR3 spans 15 amino acids. From germline, CDR1 is SGDLS and CDR2 YYNGEE. The junction had 2 bases not matched to a gene; V was cut back by 0 bases and J by 2 bases. In nucleotides, the CDR3 is TGTGCCAGCAGCGTAGAGGGGGCCACCTACAATGAGCAGTTCTTC. Its protein product is CASSVEGATYNEQFF.

This clone was seen a few times. This chain links TRBV6-1 with TRBJ1-5; D is uncertain. CDR1 and CDR2 (germline): MNHNS, SASEGT. CDR3 length: 16 amino acids. V gave up 1 base and J gave up 0 bases, with 10 bases separating them. The DNA of the CDR3 is TGTGCCAGCAGTGAAGACAGAAATTATAGCAATCAGCCCCAGCATTTT. Translation: CASSEDRNYSNQPQHF.

The CDR3 DNA is TGTGCCAGCAGCTTAAGGACAGGGATCGAGCAGTACTTC. As protein: CASSLRTGIEQYF. This chain uses TRBV11-3 with TRBJ2-7, with 8 bases lining up with TRBD1. Germline V gives CDR1 SGHNT, CDR2 YENEEA. There are 13 residues in the CDR3. V lost 2 bases to trimming and J lost 6 bases; unmatched junction nucleotides: 3.

V and J are TRBV24-1 and TRBJ2-4; TRBD1 aligns across 12 bases. Germline CDR1 KGHDR, CDR2 SFDVKD. The CDR3 consists of 15 residues. V was clipped by 3 bases and J by 9 bases; unmatched bases: 5. The CDR3 DNA is TGTGCCACCAGTGATCCGGGACAGGGGGCCGGCATTCAGTACTTC. Its translation is CATSDPGQGAGIQYF.

This chain joins TRBV5-1 and TRBJ1-2; D is uncertain. Germline V gene sequence: CDR1 SGHRS, CDR2 YFSETQ. This CDR3 is 16 amino acids long. V gave up 0 bases and J gave up 0 bases, with 12 bases separating them. For the CDR3, the DNA is TGCGCCAGCAGCTTGGCGGGTTCCGTGGCTAACTATGGCTACACCTTC. Encoded protein: CASSLAGSVANYGYTF.

This clone was picked up one time. The chain has TRBV2 and TRBJ1-3; no reliable D call. Trimming shortened V by 6 bases and J by 0 bases, and 9 bases separated the two germline ends. The CDR3 has 14 amino acids. In germline, CDR1 is SNHLY, CDR2 FYNNEI. In DNA, the CDR3 is TGTGCCAGCAGCGCACAAAGCTCTGGAAACACCATATATTTT. It encodes CASSAQSSGNTIYF.

V gene TRBV19 combines with J gene TRBJ1-1, with TRBD1 matching over 7 bases. This CDR3 has 13 residues. The junction had 5 bases not matched to a gene; V was cut back by 10 bases and J by 0 bases. Germline lookup yields CDR1 LNHDA and CDR2 SQIVND (reference sequence). In DNA form, the CDR3 reads TGTGCCATCCAGGACAGGCTGAACACTGAAGCTTTCTTT. This sequence encodes CAIQDRLNTEAFF.

This chain links TRBV19 with TRBJ1-5, with TRBD1 as a possible D gene (5 bases). V gave up 4 bases and J gave up 5 bases, with 9 bases separating them. Germline loops: CDR1 LNHDA, CDR2 SQIVND (reference sequence). There are 13 residues in the CDR3. DNA for the CDR3: TGTGCCAGTAGTAAACAGGTTCATCAGCCCCAGCATTTT. Residues: CASSKQVHQPQHF.

The J gene is TRBJ2-1, the V gene TRBV7-2; D ambiguous. The CDR3 has 12 residues. Germline V gene data show CDR1 as SGHTA and CDR2 as FQGNSA. V was clipped by 1 base and J by 8 bases, with 6 bases between them. Written as DNA, the CDR3 is TGTGCCAGCAGCTTAGAGGGCTATGAGCAGTTCTTC. This gives the protein CASSLEGYEQFF.

The chain recombines TRBV6-5 with TRBJ2-7; D uncertain. The CDR3 runs 14 residues. The germline V gene has CDR1 MNHEY and CDR2 SVGAGI. Trimming took off 0 bases at V and 1 base at J, with 7 bases between the two ends. The CDR3 protein is CASSYSPLSYEQYF. For the CDR3, the DNA is TGTGCCAGCAGTTACTCACCTTTATCCTACGAGCAGTACTTC.